This entry lists 16 T cell receptor beta chains sequenced from one sample in a study of blood T cell repertoires in COVID-19. Assay: immunoSEQ multiplex PCR; the TCRdb copy retains only in-frame clones and omits some. The sample consists of roughly 260,000 clones, about 91% of them appearing once. Sequenced input: peripheral blood. All receptors come from a person aged 18 to 29 with COVID-19, enrolled during active disease.

The chain uses TRBV28 and TRBJ2-3; 10 nucleotides line up with TRBD2. Germline assignment: CDR1 MDHEN and CDR2 SYDVKM. Trimming at V came to 6 bases and at J to 3 bases, leaving 3 bases not matched to a gene. CDR3 size: 14 residues. CDR3 in DNA: TGTGCCAGCAGGGCTAGCGGGAGTACAGATACGCAGTATTTT. Encoded protein: CASRASGSTDTQYF.

This clone was detected only a few times. CDR3 nucleotides: TGTGCCAGCAGCTATGTCTACGAGCAGTACTTC. Residues: CASSYVYEQYF. This chain joins TRBV6-6 and TRBJ2-7; D remains unclear. The length of the CDR3 is 11 residues. The germline gives CDR1 MNHNY, CDR2 SVGAGI (reference sequence). Between the trimmed V and J ends, which lost 6 bases and 3 bases, there was a span of 6 bases.

The chain carries TRBV27 and TRBJ2-7, with a weak D call TRBD2 (7 bases). V lost 5 bases and J lost 6, with 20 bases in between. Germline V gene sequence: CDR1 MNHEY, CDR2 SMNVEV (reference sequence). This CDR3 has 15 residues. The CDR3 sequence: CASSVIQGGPGEQYF. The DNA for the CDR3 is TGTGCCAGCAGTGTGATACAGGGAGGGCCCGGCGAGCAGTACTTC.

The chain has TRBV30 and TRBJ1-6, with TRBD1 identical over 7 bases. The CDR3 spans 15 residues. Germline lookup yields CDR1 GTSNPN and CDR2 SVGIG (reference sequence). V lost 1 base, J lost 9 bases, and 9 bases stayed unmatched. CDR3 sequence reads: CAWSDATGLASPLHF. For the CDR3, the DNA is TGTGCCTGGAGTGATGCGACAGGGTTGGCTTCACCCCTCCACTTT.

V usage is TRBV27 and J usage is TRBJ2-7; TRBD1 agrees at 9 bases. The CDR3 contains 14 residues. Germline V gene data show CDR1 as MNHEY and CDR2 as SMNVEV (reference sequence). V trimming: 4 bases; J trimming: 4 bases; junction bases outside the gene matches: 5. As DNA, the CDR3 is TGTGCCAGCAGTTCGACAGGGGGATTATACGAGCAGTACTTC. It is translated as CASSSTGGLYEQYF.

The chain couples TRBV25-1 to TRBJ1-2; D remains ambiguous. Germline V gives CDR1 MGHDK, CDR2 SYGVNS. The CDR3 extends over 12 amino acids. V was shortened by 4 bases and J by 4 bases, with 7 bases between the two germline ends. The CDR3 sequence: CASSGAGYGYTF. The CDR3 DNA follows: TGTGCCAGCAGTGGGGCAGGCTATGGCTACACCTTC.

The gene calls are TRBV5-1 and TRBJ2-1; 12 bases are shared with TRBD1. Trimming at V came to 0 bases and at J to 9 bases, leaving 7 bases not matched to a gene. This CDR3 is built from 16 residues. Germline CDR1 reads SGHRS; CDR2 reads YFSETQ. The CDR3 region is CASSLGPGQGAFEQFF. The CDR3 DNA reads TGCGCCAGCAGCTTGGGGCCGGGACAGGGGGCTTTTGAGCAGTTCTTC. The full variable domain, completed using reference TRBV5-1 and TRBJ2-1, is KAGVTQTPRYLIKTRGQQVTLSCSPISGHRSVSWYQQTPGQGLQFLFEYFSETQRNKGNFPGRFSGRQFSNSRSEMNVSTLELGDSALYLCASSLGPGQGAFEQFFGPGTRLTVL.

This clone was picked up a small number of times. The chain couples TRBV5-6 to TRBJ1-2, with 12 bases lining up with TRBD1. Trimming cost V 4 bases and J 8 bases; bases outside gene matches: 15. Looked up from germline, CDR1 is SGHDT and CDR2 is YYEEEE. The CDR3 sequence is 17 residues long. CDR3 in DNA: TGTGCCAGCAGCCTCTCCCCATGGGACAGGGGGCATCGGGGCTACACCTTC. Translated: CASSLSPWDRGHRGYTF.

V usage is TRBV24-1 and J usage is TRBJ2-5; the D gene is possibly TRBD2 (6 bases). Germline V gives CDR1 KGHDR, CDR2 SFDVKD. This CDR3 region has 16 residues. Trimming removed 7 bases from V and 1 base from J, with 18 bases in between. The CDR3 sequence: CATRSSGRTTQETQYF. In nucleotides, the CDR3 is TGTGCCACCAGAAGCTCTGGGAGGACGACCCAAGAGACCCAGTACTTC.

This chain joins TRBV24-1 and TRBJ2-5; tentatively, D is TRBD2 (6 bases). This CDR3 comprises 14 residues. CDR1 KGHDR and CDR2 SFDVKD come from the germline V gene. V was pared by 9 bases and J by 2 bases, with 15 bases between. CDR3 coding DNA: TGTGCCACCGGACCGGGGGTAGGGCAAGAGACCCAGTACTTC. Its protein is CATGPGVGQETQYF.

This clone occurred once. The V gene is TRBV7-2, the J gene TRBJ2-3; 10 bases align to TRBD2. The CDR3 is 19 amino acids. The trim removed 1 base at V and 2 bases at J, leaving 12 bases unmatched. The germline gives CDR1 SGHTA, CDR2 FQGNSA. The CDR3 nucleotides are TGTGCCAGCAGCTTAGTAACTAGCGGGAATATCGACACCACAGATACGCAGTATTTT. Its translation: CASSLVTSGNIDTTDTQYF.

The chain couples TRBV5-1 to TRBJ2-7; D is possibly TRBD1 (6 bases). CDR3 size: 16 residues. V was pared by 3 bases and J by 2 bases, with 18 bases between. CDR1 and CDR2 from the germline V gene are SGHRS and YFSETQ. CDR3 protein: CASSSTTGLPTYEQYF. The CDR3 DNA reads as TGCGCCAGCAGCTCAACCACAGGGTTGCCAACCTACGAGCAGTACTTC.

The chain recombines TRBV27 with TRBJ2-7, with D perhaps matching TRBD1 (6 bases). The germline V gene encodes CDR1 MNHEY and CDR2 SMNVEV (reference sequence). V was pared by 2 bases and J by 5 bases, with 19 bases between. This CDR3 is 16 amino acids long. The CDR3 DNA reads as TGTGCCAGCAGTTTAGAAGGGGGACCCCAGAGGAACGAGCAGTACTTC. Its protein is CASSLEGGPQRNEQYF.

The chain links TRBV7-8 to TRBJ2-3; the match to TRBD2 covers 10 bases. The CDR3 spans 16 residues. Germline trimming cut 0 bases from V and 4 bases from J; bases unmatched to any gene: 4. Germline V gene lookup returns CDR1 SGHVS and CDR2 FQNEAQ. CDR3: CASSLAKREGADTQYF. DNA of the CDR3: TGTGCCAGCAGCTTAGCGAAGCGGGAGGGGGCAGATACGCAGTATTTT.

This chain links TRBV7-2 with TRBJ1-5; TRBD1 is a possible D gene (5 bases). V was pared by 1 base and J by 6 bases, with 13 bases between. The CDR3 totals 15 residues. The V gene's germline CDR1 is SGHTA and CDR2 FQGNSA. CDR3 residues: CASSLVPRVGQPQHF. CDR3 bases: TGTGCCAGCAGCTTAGTCCCCAGGGTAGGTCAGCCCCAGCATTTT.

CDR3 nucleotide sequence: TGTGCCAGCAGTGTATACAGGGTTCAAGAGACCCAGTACTTC. Translating gives CASSVYRVQETQYF. The chain recombines TRBV2 with TRBJ2-5; possible D gene TRBD1, 6 bases. The CDR3 is 14 amino acids. Germline V CDR1 and CDR2: SNHLY, FYNNEI. Trimming took off 4 bases at V and 2 bases at J, with 11 bases between the two ends.